This TCR beta chain derives from a study of T cells after yellow fever vaccination. UMIs were added to TCR cDNA along with a universal primer site when it was made by 5'RACE template switching. TCRdb itself ran the 5' RACE reads through MiXCR, one entry per CDR3 protein. In the table there are some 340,000 distinct CDR3 sequences, over 4% of which are singletons. Study results and limitations: Subsequent booster samples again held most clones from primary vaccination (96% CD4, about 90% CD8). Few clonotypes appeared in both CD4 and CD8 compartments.

The CDR3 contains 15 residues. The trim removed 5 bases at V and 4 bases at J, leaving 11 bases unmatched. As for this clonotype: Antigen: not known.

The material sequenced was PBMCs, taken 5 days after the yellow fever booster vaccination. The chain employs TRBV12-3 or TRBV12-4 and TRBJ2-7, with 7 bases that match TRBD1. The receptor was isolated from a man younger than 30 who received the YFV17D yellow fever vaccine. In DNA, the CDR3 is TGTGCCAGCAGTGCGTCCCGGGACAGTGGGTACGAGCAGTACTTC. The encoded protein is CASSASRDSGYEQYF.